A selection of T cell receptor beta chains follows, all from one sample in a study of blood T cell repertoires in COVID-19. Measured with immunoSEQ multiplex PCR; TCRdb has only the in-frame clones, and not every one. The table shows approximately 160,000 clones, with 84% occurring only once. Source material: peripheral blood. The receptors were sampled from a man in his forties who had recovered from COVID-19. CDR3s include the opening cysteine and the closing phenylalanine or tryptophan. Each record gives: CDR3 DNA, CDR3 protein, clone size, V gene, J gene, D gene. A D gene is named only where the DNA matches it firmly. Clone size is given for some rows only: seen once, a few or many times, or a class if the clone is expanded.

TGTGCCAGCAGCCCCCTCGTGTCCGGGGAGCTGTTTTTT	CASSPLVSGELFF	.	TRBV4-2	TRBJ2-2	.
TGTGCCAGCAGTTTAGAGGCGGCGGGTGGACAAGAGACCCAGTACTTC	CASSLEAAGGQETQYF	.	TRBV28	TRBJ2-5	.
TGTGCCAGCTCACCACCTGCAGGGGAGGGACACAATGAGCAGTTCTTC	CASSPPAGEGHNEQFF	once	TRBV18	TRBJ2-1	.
TGTGCCAGCAGTTACGGGACAAACTCCTACGAGCAGTACTTC	CASSYGTNSYEQYF	few	TRBV6-2/TRBV6-3	TRBJ2-7	.
TGTGCCATCAGTGAGTCAGGGGTGGCGGATCAGCCCCAGCATTTT	CAISESGVADQPQHF	.	TRBV10-3	TRBJ1-5	.
TGTGCCAGTAGTGAGGAGGGTTACGGGAGGGAAGCTTTCTTT	CASSEEGYGREAFF	.	TRBV19	TRBJ1-1	.
TGCGCCAGCAGCCAAGATTATGTAAGGACAGGGGGAATCAATCAGCCCCAGCATTTT	CASSQDYVRTGGINQPQHF	.	TRBV4-3	TRBJ1-5	TRBD1
TGCGCCAGCAGCCATGAAGCCCAGGAACCCAATGAAAAACTGTTTTTT	CASSHEAQEPNEKLFF	.	TRBV4-3	TRBJ1-4	.
TGTGCCAGTAGTATACGCCGAGGACTAGCGGGAGGCCTGCCTCAACATACATACACCGGGGAGCTGTTTTTT	CASSIRRGLAGGLPQHTYTGELFF	.	TRBV19	TRBJ2-2	TRBD2
TGTGCCAGCAGCTCCAGGTCCAGGACCTACGAGCAGTACTTC	CASSSRSRTYEQYF	.	TRBV7-2	TRBJ2-7	.
TGTGCCAGCAGCCCTGGACAGCCATCAAATTCACCCCTCCACTTT	CASSPGQPSNSPLHF	.	TRBV3-1/TRBV3-2	TRBJ1-6	.